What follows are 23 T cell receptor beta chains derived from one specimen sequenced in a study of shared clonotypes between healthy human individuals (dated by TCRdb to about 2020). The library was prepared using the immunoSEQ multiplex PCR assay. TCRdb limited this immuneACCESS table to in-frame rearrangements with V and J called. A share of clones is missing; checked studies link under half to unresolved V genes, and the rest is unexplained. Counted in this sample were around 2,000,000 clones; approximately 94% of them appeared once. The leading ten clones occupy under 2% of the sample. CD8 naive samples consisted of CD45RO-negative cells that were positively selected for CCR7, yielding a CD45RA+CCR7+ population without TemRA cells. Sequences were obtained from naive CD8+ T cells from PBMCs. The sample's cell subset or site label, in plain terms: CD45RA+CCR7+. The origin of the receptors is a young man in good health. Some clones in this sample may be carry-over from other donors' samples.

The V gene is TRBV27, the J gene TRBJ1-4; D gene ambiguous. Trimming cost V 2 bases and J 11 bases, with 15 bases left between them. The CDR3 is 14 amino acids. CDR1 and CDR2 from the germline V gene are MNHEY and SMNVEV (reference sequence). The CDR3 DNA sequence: TGTGCCAGCAGTTTAATCATGAGGGCTGAGAAACTGTTTTTT. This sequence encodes CASSLIMRAEKLFF.

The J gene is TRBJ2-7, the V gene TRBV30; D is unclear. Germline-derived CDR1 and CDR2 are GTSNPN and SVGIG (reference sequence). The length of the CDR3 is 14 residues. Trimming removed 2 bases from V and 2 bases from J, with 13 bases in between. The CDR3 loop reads CAWSLPGLPYEQYF. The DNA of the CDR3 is TGTGCCTGGAGTCTCCCAGGTCTTCCCTACGAGCAGTACTTC.

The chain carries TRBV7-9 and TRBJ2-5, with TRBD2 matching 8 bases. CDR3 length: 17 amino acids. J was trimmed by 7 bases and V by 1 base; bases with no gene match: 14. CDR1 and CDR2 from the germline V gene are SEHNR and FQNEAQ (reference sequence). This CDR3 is CASSLGIGGEGLGTQYF. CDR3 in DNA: TGTGCCAGCAGCTTAGGAATCGGGGGGGAGGGTCTCGGGACCCAGTACTTC.

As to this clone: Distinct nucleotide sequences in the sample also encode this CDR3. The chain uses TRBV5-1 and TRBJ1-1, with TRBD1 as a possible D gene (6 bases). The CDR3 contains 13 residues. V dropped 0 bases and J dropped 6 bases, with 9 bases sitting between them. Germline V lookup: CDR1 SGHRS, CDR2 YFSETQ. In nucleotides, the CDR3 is TGCGCCAGCAGCTTGGGAGGGGGTCCTGAAGCTTTCTTT. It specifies CASSLGGGPEAFF.

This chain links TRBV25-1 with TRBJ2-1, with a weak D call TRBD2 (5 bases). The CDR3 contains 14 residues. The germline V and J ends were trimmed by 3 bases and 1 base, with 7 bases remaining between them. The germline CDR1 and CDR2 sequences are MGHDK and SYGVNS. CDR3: CASSEGRSYNEQFF. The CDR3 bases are TGTGCCAGCAGTGAGGGGAGATCCTACAATGAGCAGTTCTTC.

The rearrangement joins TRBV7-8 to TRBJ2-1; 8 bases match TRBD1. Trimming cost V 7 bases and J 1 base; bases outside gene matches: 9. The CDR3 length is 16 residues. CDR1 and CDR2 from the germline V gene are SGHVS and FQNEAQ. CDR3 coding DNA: TGTGCCAGCACCGACCACCGGACAGGGTCCTACAATGAGCAGTTCTTC. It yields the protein CASTDHRTGSYNEQFF.

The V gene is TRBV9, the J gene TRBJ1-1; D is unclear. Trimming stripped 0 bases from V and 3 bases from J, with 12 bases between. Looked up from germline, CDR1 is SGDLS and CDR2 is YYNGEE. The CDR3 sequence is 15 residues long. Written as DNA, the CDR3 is TGTGCCAGCAGCGTAGGGCTCCGAGGATACACTGAAGCTTTCTTT. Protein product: CASSVGLRGYTEAFF.

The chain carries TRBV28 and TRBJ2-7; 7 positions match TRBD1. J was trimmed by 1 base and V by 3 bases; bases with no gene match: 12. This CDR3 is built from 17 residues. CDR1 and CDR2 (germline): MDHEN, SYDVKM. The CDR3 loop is CASSFPTGKTLSYEQYF. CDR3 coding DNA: TGTGCCAGCAGTTTCCCGACAGGGAAGACCCTTTCCTACGAGCAGTACTTC.

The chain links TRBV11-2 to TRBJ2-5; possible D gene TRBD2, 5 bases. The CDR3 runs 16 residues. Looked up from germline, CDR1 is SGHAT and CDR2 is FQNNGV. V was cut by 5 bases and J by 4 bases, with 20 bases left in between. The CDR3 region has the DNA TGTGCCAGCAGCCCACAGAGGCGGGTCTTGGGAGAGACCCAGTACTTC. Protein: CASSPQRRVLGETQYF.

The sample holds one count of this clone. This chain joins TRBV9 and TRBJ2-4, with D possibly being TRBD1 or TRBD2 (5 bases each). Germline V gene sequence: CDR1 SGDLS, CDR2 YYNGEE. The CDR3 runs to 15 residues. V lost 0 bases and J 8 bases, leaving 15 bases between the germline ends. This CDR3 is CASSVGGATGDIQYF. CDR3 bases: TGTGCCAGCAGCGTAGGAGGGGCGACGGGCGACATTCAGTACTTC. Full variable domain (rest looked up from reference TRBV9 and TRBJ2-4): DSGVTQTPKHLITATGQRVTLRCSPRSGDLSVYWYQQSLDQGLQFLIQYYNGEERAKGNILERFSAQQFPDLHSELNLSSLELGDSALYFCASSVGGATGDIQYFGAGTRLSVL.

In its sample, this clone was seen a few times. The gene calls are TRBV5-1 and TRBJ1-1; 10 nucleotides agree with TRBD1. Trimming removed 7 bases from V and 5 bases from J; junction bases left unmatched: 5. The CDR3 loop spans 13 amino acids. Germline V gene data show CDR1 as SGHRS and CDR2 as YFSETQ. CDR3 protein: CASSGDRGTEAFF. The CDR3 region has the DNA TGCGCCAGCTCCGGGGACAGGGGAACTGAAGCTTTCTTT.

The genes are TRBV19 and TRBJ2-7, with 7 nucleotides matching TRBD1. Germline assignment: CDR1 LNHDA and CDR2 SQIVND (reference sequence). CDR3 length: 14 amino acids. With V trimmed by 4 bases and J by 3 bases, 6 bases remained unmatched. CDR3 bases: TGTGCCAGTAGTACAAGAGCAGGGGGCTACGAGCAGTACTTC. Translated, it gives CASSTRAGGYEQYF.

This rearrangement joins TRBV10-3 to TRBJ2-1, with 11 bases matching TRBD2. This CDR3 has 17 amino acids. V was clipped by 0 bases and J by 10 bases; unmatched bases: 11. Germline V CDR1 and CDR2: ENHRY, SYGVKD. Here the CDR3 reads CAISESLAGGLYEEQFF. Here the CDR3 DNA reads TGTGCCATCAGTGAGTCGTTAGCGGGAGGGCTTTATGAGGAGCAGTTCTTC.

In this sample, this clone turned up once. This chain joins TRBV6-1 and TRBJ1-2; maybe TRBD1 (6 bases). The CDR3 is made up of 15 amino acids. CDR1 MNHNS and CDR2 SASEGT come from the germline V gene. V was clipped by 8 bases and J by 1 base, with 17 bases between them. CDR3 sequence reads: CASGRGGALNYGYTF. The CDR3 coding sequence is TGTGCCAGCGGCCGAGGGGGGGCCCTTAACTATGGCTACACCTTC.

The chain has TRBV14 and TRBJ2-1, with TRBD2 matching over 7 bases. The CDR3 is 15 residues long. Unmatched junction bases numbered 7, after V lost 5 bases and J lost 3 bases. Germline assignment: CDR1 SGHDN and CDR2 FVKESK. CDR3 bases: TGTGCCAGCAGCGAGCGGGACTTAAGCTACAATGAGCAGTTCTTC. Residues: CASSERDLSYNEQFF.

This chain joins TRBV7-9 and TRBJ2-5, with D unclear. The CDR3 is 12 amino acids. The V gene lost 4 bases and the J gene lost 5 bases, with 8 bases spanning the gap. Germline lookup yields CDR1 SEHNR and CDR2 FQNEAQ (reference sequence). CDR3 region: CASSSPRETQYF. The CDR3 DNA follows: TGTGCCAGCAGCTCCCCACGGGAGACCCAGTACTTC.

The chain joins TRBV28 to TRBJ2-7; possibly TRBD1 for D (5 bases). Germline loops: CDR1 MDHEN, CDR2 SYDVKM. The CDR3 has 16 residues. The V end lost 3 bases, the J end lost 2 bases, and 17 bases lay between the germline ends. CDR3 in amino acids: CASSLSWGTPTYEQYF. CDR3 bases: TGTGCCAGCAGTTTGTCTTGGGGCACTCCAACCTACGAGCAGTACTTC.

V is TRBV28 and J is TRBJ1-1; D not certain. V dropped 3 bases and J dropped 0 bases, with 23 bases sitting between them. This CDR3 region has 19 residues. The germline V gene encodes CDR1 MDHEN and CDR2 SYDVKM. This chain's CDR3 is CASSFPWDGPSYMNTEAFF. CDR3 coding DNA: TGTGCCAGCAGTTTTCCCTGGGATGGCCCTTCTTACATGAACACTGAAGCTTTCTTT.

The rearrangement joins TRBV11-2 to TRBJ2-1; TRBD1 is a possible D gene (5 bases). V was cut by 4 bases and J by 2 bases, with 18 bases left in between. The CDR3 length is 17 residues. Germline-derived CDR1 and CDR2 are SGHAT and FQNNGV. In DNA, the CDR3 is TGTGCCAGCAGCTCCGCGTCAGGGTTCAAGGCCTACAATGAGCAGTTCTTC. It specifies CASSSASGFKAYNEQFF.

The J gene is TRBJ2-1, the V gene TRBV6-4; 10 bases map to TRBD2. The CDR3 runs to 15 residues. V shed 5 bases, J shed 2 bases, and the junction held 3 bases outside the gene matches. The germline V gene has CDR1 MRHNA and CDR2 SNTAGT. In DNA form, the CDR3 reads TGTGCCAGCAGTTATAGCGGGGGGCCCTACAATGAGCAGTTCTTC. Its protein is CASSYSGGPYNEQFF.

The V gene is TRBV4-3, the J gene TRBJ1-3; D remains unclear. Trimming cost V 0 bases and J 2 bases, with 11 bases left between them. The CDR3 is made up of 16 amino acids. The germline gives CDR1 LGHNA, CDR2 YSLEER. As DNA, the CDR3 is TGCGCCAGCAGCCAAGATGGGCTTGGGCCTGGAAACACCATATATTTT. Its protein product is CASSQDGLGPGNTIYF.

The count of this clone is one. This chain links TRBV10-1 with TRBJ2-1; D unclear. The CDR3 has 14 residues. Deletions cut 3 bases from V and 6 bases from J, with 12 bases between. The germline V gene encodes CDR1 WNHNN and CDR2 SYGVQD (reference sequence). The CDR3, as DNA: TGCGCCAGCAGTGACGGGTATGGTACCAATGAGCAGTTCTTC. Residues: CASSDGYGTNEQFF.

The CDR3 DNA is TGTGCCACCAGCACTACTGCAGGGCTCGGCAATCAGCCCCAGCATTTT. Residues: CATSTTAGLGNQPQHF. The chain combines TRBV15 with TRBJ1-5; perhaps TRBD1 as D (5 bases). Per germline, CDR1 LNHNV and CDR2 YYDKDF (reference sequence). The CDR3 is made up of 16 amino acids. Trimming removed 4 bases at V and 2 bases at J, with 15 bases between.